The clone carrying this TCR beta chain appeared once. These data originate in a study of cytomegalovirus exposure and HLA in healthy donors. Per germline, CDR1 MNHEY and CDR2 SMNVEV (reference sequence). Trimming took 0 bases from V and 6 from J, leaving 14 bases between them. The length of the CDR3 is 15 residues. Amplification used 60 Vbeta primers and 13 Jbeta primers. Sequencing was performed with immunoSEQ multiplex PCR; in TCRdb, only in-frame clones are kept and a portion is missing. Among about 170,000 clones listed, approximately 70% were seen once. The gene calls are TRBV27 and TRBJ1-2; tentative D call: TRBD1 (6 bases). The source of this sequence is a man between 40 and 49 years old in good health and CMV-seropositive. The sequenced sample consisted of PBMCs. The CDR3 DNA reads TGTGCCAGCAGTTTATCGATCACAGGGAGAGATGGCTACACCTTC. This gives the protein CASSLSITGRDGYTF.